The entry below gives a single TCR beta chain sequence along with its context. Its antigen is currently unknown. The record originates from a study of blood T cells in healthy people across ages. Across the study: Template switching recovered approximately one barcoded beta molecule for every two T cells. Study-level points and caveats: Older age went with lower TCR beta diversity per million T cells, in a roughly linear way.

Germline V gives CDR1 SGHTA, CDR2 FQGTGA. This CDR3 has 15 amino acids. J was trimmed by 11 bases and V by 5 bases; bases with no gene match: 14. Collection of 9.5 to 10 milliliters of peripheral blood was performed for each donor. With a J-beta primer mix and a sample-barcoded 5' primer, a second PCR ran roughly 6 to 12 cycles. Carrying 12 random nucleotides, a template-switch adaptor labeled each individual cDNA molecule. Via MiXCR, TCRdb re-called the 5' RACE reads, giving one row per CDR3 protein. The sample yields roughly 720,000 distinct CDR3 sequences, about 53% seen once. The chain links TRBV7-3 to TRBJ2-5; 10 bases are shared with TRBD2. The sequenced sample was blood. The origin of this receptor is a man older than 75 in good health. The CDR3 protein is CASSRTSGPILEQYF. The DNA for the CDR3 is TGTGCCAGCAGCAGGACTAGCGGCCCTATATTGGAGCAGTACTTC. Supplemented by reference TRBV7-3 and TRBJ2-5, the full variable domain reads GAGVSQTPSNKVTEKGKYVELRCDPISGHTALYWYRQSLGQGPEFLIYFQGTGAADDSGLPNDRFFAVRPEGSVSTLKIQRTERGDSAVYLCASSRTSGPILEQYFGPGTRLLVL.